These 8 T cell receptor beta chains were sequenced from one sample in a study of cytomegalovirus exposure and HLA in healthy donors. Assay: immunoSEQ multiplex PCR; the TCRdb copy retains only in-frame clones and omits some. The table shows 110,000 or so clones, with roughly 90% occurring only once. The material sequenced was PBMCs. These TCRs come from a woman between 18 and 29 years old in good health and CMV-seronegative.

This chain uses TRBV10-3 with TRBJ2-3; 7 positions match TRBD2. V shed 10 bases, J shed 6 bases, and the junction held 4 bases outside the gene matches. The CDR3 contains 11 residues. In germline, CDR1 is ENHRY, CDR2 SYGVKD. The CDR3 region has the DNA TGTGCCAGCCTCGGGGGGGATACGCAGTATTTT. Its protein product is CASLGGDTQYF.

This chain uses TRBV27 with TRBJ2-3, with TRBD2 as a possible D gene (7 bases). The CDR3 sequence is 16 residues long. The germline CDR1 and CDR2 sequences are MNHEY and SMNVEV (reference sequence). Trimming left V 0 bases short and J 3 bases short, with 13 bases between. The CDR3 loop is CASSLSPGGFTDTQYF. DNA for the CDR3: TGTGCCAGCAGTTTATCGCCGGGGGGCTTTACAGATACGCAGTATTTT.

This clone came up once. Other DNA sequences in the sample encode the same CDR3. The chain joins TRBV15 to TRBJ1-1, with a weak D call TRBD1 (5 bases). The CDR3 has 13 amino acids. Trimming took off 6 bases at V and 1 base at J, with 9 bases between the two ends. Germline V CDR1 and CDR2: LNHNV, YYDKDF (reference sequence). Written as DNA, the CDR3 is TGTGCCACCAGTAGGGGAAGGAACACTGAAGCTTTCTTT. Residues: CATSRGRNTEAFF.

This chain links TRBV6-4 with TRBJ2-3; 8 nucleotides agree with TRBD1. Germline CDR1 reads MRHNA; CDR2 reads SNTAGT. With 6 bases clipped from V and 4 bases from J, the junction kept 6 bases outside the gene matches. The CDR3 extends over 14 amino acids. The CDR3 coding sequence is TGTGCCAGCAGCCACAGGGGGAACGCAGATACGCAGTATTTT. Translation gives CASSHRGNADTQYF.

The V call is TRBV6-1, the J call TRBJ2-7; 9 positions agree with TRBD1. CDR1 and CDR2 from the germline V gene are MNHNS and SASEGT. Trimming removed 0 bases from V and 6 bases from J; junction bases left unmatched: 6. This CDR3 has 15 residues. In DNA, the CDR3 is TGTGCCAGCAGTGAAGCCGCCGGGACAGGGCGCGAGCAGTACTTC. Its protein is CASSEAAGTGREQYF.

The chain employs TRBV7-2 and TRBJ2-5; D might be TRBD2 (6 bases). Germline CDR1 SGHTA, CDR2 FQGNSA. V was clipped by 2 bases and J by 1 base, with 11 bases between them. CDR3 size: 15 residues. The CDR3 sequence: CASSLSGSGQETQYF. The CDR3 DNA follows: TGTGCCAGCAGCTTAAGCGGGTCAGGCCAAGAGACCCAGTACTTC.

The V gene is TRBV7-3, the J gene TRBJ2-1, with 10 bases that match TRBD2. With 5 bases clipped from V and 6 bases from J, the junction kept 10 bases outside the gene matches. Germline CDR1 and CDR2: SGHTA and FQGTGA. CDR3 size: 16 residues. CDR3 sequence: CASSRNSGGSLNEQFF. The DNA for the CDR3 is TGTGCCAGCAGCCGAAATAGCGGGGGGTCCCTCAATGAGCAGTTCTTC.

V and J are TRBV28 and TRBJ2-1, with TRBD2 as a possible D gene (6 bases). Trimming took 10 bases from V and 5 from J, leaving 15 bases between them. Germline V gives CDR1 MDHEN, CDR2 SYDVKM. The CDR3 loop spans 13 amino acids. The CDR3 nucleotides are TGTGCCACGTACGTAACGGGGGACAATGAGCAGTTCTTC. This translates into CATYVTGDNEQFF. Combining the CDR3 with reference TRBV28 and TRBJ2-1 gives the whole variable domain DVKVTQSSRYLVKRTGEKVFLECVQDMDHENMFWYRQDPGLGLRLIYFSYDVKMKEKGDIPEGYSVSREKKERFSLILESASTNQTSMYLCATYVTGDNEQFFGPGTRLTVL.